The rows below give T cell receptor beta chains drawn from one sample of a study of T-cell reconstitution after alpha-beta-depleted transplantation in children. TCRdb reprocessed the PCR reads via MiXCR and lists one record per CDR3 protein. The repertoire holds more than 400,000 distinct CDR3 sequences, with 43% as singletons. Sequenced here: PBMCs, sampled before TCRalphabeta/CD19-depleted stem cell transplant. The receptors stem from a girl aged 2 to 10 with aplastic anemia, due to receive a stem cell transplant. CDR3s include the opening cysteine and the closing phenylalanine or tryptophan. The order of the fields is D gene, CDR3 length, J gene, V gene, clone size, CDR3 DNA, CDR3 protein. D genes are given only for firm matches. Some rows mark clone size as missing; the rest say once, few, many or name a class of expanded clone.

d_call: TRBD1; cdr3_length: 15; j_call: TRBJ1-1; v_call: TRBV12-3/TRBV12-4; clone_size: many; cdr3_nt: TGTGCCAGCAGTTTTTGGACAGGGGGAAGCGCTGAAGCTTTCTTT; cdr3_aa: CASSFWTGGSAEAFF
d_call: .; cdr3_length: 15; j_call: TRBJ2-3; v_call: TRBV15; clone_size: .; cdr3_nt: TGTGCCACCAGCAGAGCCCCCGTAGAGGTGGATACGCAGTATTTT; cdr3_aa: CATSRAPVEVDTQYF
d_call: .; cdr3_length: 11; j_call: TRBJ2-7; v_call: TRBV6-2/TRBV6-3; clone_size: .; cdr3_nt: TGTGCCAGCAGTTCCCACTACGAGCTGTACTTC; cdr3_aa: CASSSHYELYF
d_call: .; cdr3_length: 15; j_call: TRBJ2-1; v_call: TRBV5-1; clone_size: many; cdr3_nt: TGCGCCAGCAGCTTGGCAGACACAATTTACAATGAGCAGTTCTTC; cdr3_aa: CASSLADTIYNEQFF
d_call: TRBD2; cdr3_length: 17; j_call: TRBJ2-3; v_call: TRBV7-9; clone_size: .; cdr3_nt: TGTGCCAGCAGCCCGCGACTAGCGGGAGCCAAAGGGGATACGCAGTATTTT; cdr3_aa: CASSPRLAGAKGDTQYF
d_call: .; cdr3_length: 15; j_call: TRBJ2-7; v_call: TRBV6-5; clone_size: .; cdr3_nt: TGTGCCAGCAGTTACGGCGGGGCGAGCTCCTACGAGCAGTACTTC; cdr3_aa: CASSYGGASSYEQYF
d_call: TRBD1; cdr3_length: 15; j_call: TRBJ1-5; v_call: TRBV11-2; clone_size: many; cdr3_nt: TGTGCCAGCAGCCAGGGGGGAAGGCTTGATCAGCCCCAGCATTTT; cdr3_aa: CASSQGGRLDQPQHF
d_call: TRBD2; cdr3_length: 13; j_call: TRBJ2-5; v_call: TRBV20-1; clone_size: .; cdr3_nt: TGCAGTGCGGGTAGCGGGCTCGGGGAGACCCAGTACTTC; cdr3_aa: CSAGSGLGETQYF
d_call: TRBD2; cdr3_length: 16; j_call: TRBJ2-3; v_call: TRBV12-3/TRBV12-4; clone_size: .; cdr3_nt: TGTGCCAGCAGTACTAATAGCGGGAGGGGCCCAGATACGCAGTATTTT; cdr3_aa: CASSTNSGRGPDTQYF
d_call: TRBD2; cdr3_length: 15; j_call: TRBJ2-1; v_call: TRBV28; clone_size: .; cdr3_nt: TGTGCCAGCAGGTCAGCGGGGGGCGAAAACAATGAGCAGTTCTTC; cdr3_aa: CASRSAGGENNEQFF
d_call: .; cdr3_length: 14; j_call: TRBJ2-1; v_call: TRBV30; clone_size: few; cdr3_nt: TGTGCCTGGAGTGTAATTAGGGTAGACAATGAGCAGTTCTTC; cdr3_aa: CAWSVIRVDNEQFF
d_call: .; cdr3_length: 14; j_call: TRBJ2-4; v_call: TRBV5-4; clone_size: few; cdr3_nt: TGTGCCAGCAGCTTACCGGGGTCCAAAAACATTCAGTACTTC; cdr3_aa: CASSLPGSKNIQYF
d_call: .; cdr3_length: 15; j_call: TRBJ2-1; v_call: TRBV4-2; clone_size: many; cdr3_nt: TGTGCCAGCAGCCAAGCCTTTCAGGGTGACAATGAGCAGTTCTTC; cdr3_aa: CASSQAFQGDNEQFF
d_call: TRBD2; cdr3_length: 12; j_call: TRBJ2-2; v_call: TRBV29-1; clone_size: .; cdr3_nt: TGCAGCTCTAGCGGGGTCACCGGGGAGCTGTTTTTT; cdr3_aa: CSSSGVTGELFF